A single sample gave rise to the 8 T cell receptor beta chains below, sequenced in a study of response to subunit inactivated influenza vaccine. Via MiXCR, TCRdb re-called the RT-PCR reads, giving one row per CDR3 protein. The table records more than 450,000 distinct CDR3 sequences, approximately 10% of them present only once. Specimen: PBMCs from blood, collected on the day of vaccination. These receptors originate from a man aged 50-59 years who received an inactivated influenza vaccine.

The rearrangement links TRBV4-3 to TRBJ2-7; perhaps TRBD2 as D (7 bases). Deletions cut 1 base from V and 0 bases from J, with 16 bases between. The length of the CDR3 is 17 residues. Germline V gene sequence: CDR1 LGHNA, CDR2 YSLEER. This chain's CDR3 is CASSQALGGRTSYEQYF. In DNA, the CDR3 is TGCGCCAGCAGCCAAGCGCTCGGGGGGCGTACCTCCTACGAGCAGTACTTC.

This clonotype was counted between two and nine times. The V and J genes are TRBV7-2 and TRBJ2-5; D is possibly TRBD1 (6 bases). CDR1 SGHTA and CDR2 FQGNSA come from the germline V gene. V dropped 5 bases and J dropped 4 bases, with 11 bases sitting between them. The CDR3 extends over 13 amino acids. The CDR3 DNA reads TGTGCCAGCAGCGTCGACAGGCTAGAGACCCAGTACTTC. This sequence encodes CASSVDRLETQYF.

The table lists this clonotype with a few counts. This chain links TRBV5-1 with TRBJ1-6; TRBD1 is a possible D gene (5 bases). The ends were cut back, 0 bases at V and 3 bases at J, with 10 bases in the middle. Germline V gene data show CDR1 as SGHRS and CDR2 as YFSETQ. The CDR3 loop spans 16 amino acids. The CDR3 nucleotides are TGCGCCAGCAGCTTGGTCGGGGGAGACTATAATTCACCCCTCCACTTT. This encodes CASSLVGGDYNSPLHF.

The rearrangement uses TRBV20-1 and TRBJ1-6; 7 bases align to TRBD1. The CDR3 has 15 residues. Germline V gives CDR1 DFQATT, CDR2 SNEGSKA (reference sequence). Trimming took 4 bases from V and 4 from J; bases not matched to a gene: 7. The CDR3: CSATRDSHYNSPLHF. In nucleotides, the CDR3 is TGCAGTGCTACGCGGGACAGCCATTATAATTCACCCCTCCACTTT.

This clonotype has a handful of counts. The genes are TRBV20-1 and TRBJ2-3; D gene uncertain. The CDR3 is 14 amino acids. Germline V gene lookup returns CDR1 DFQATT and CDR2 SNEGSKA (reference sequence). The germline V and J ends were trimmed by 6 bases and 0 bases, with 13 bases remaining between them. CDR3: CSAAGPHSTDTQYF. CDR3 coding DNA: TGCAGTGCCGCTGGACCTCATAGCACAGATACGCAGTATTTT.

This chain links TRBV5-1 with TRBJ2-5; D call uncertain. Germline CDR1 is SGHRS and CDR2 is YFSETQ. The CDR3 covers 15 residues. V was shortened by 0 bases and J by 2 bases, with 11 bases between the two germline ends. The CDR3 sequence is CASSLGLQRQETQYF. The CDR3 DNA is TGCGCCAGCAGCTTGGGGTTGCAGAGACAAGAGACCCAGTACTTC. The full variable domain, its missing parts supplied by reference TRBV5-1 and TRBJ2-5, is KAGVTQTPRYLIKTRGQQVTLSCSPISGHRSVSWYQQTPGQGLQFLFEYFSETQRNKGNFPGRFSGRQFSNSRSEMNVSTLELGDSALYLCASSLGLQRQETQYFGPGTRLLVL.

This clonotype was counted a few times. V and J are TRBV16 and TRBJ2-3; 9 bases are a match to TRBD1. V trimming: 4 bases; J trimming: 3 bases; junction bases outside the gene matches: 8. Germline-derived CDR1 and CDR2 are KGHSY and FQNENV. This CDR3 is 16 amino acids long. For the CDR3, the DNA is TGTGCCAGCAGCCCTAACAGGGGGCATAAGACAGATACGCAGTATTTT. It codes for CASSPNRGHKTDTQYF.

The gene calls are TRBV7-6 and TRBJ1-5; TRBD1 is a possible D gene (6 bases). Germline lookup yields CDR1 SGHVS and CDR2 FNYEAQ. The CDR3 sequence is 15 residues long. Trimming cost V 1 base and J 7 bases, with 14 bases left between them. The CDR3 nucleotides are TGTGCCAGCAGCTTAGGTTCGGGGGCGGGACAGCCCCAGCATTTT. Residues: CASSLGSGAGQPQHF.